The present entry profiles one TCR beta chain with its context. Antigen unknown. The assay was immunoSEQ multiplex PCR, and TCRdb's table has in-frame clones only and misses some. The sample shows around 62,000 clones, more than 75% of them seen only once. V was clipped by 4 bases and J by 4 bases, with 15 bases between them. Germline CDR1 and CDR2: SGHNT and YYREEE (reference sequence). The CDR3 length is 15 residues. The entry originates in a study of PD-1 blockade in mismatch repair-deficient tumors. In the study overall: All were previously treated, progressing patients with about twelve mismatch repair-deficient cancer types.

General study findings and limits: Rapid post-treatment expansion, then contraction, generally preceding radiologic response, marked tumor-resident clones.

The rearrangement joins TRBV5-4 to TRBJ1-3; the D gene is possibly TRBD1 (6 bases). This sequence originates from an adult with mismatch repair-deficient cancer. Specimen: peripheral blood, collected 2 weeks after starting pembrolizumab. This chain's CDR3 is CASSQDEGGGNTIYF. The CDR3 DNA sequence: TGTGCCAGCAGCCAAGATGAGGGGGGAGGAAACACCATATATTTT.